This entry lists 8 T cell receptor beta chains sequenced from one sample in a study of T cells after yellow fever vaccination. A single record per CDR3 protein comes from TCRdb applying MiXCR to the 5' RACE reads. The sample has some 110,000 distinct CDR3 sequences; about 7% are singletons. Material: CD4+ T cells sorted from PBMCs, obtained more than 35 days after the first yellow fever vaccination. The receptors were sampled from a man aged 18 to 35 who received the YFV17D yellow fever vaccine.

This clonotype was counted at least ten times. The rearrangement joins TRBV7-2 to TRBJ2-7, with D maybe TRBD2 (5 bases). Germline V gives CDR1 SGHTA, CDR2 FQGNSA. Trimming shortened V by 2 bases and J by 3 bases, and 11 bases separated the two germline ends. The CDR3 is 14 amino acids. CDR3 nucleotide sequence: TGTGCCAGCAGCTTATCCCGGAGGAGCTACGAGCAGTACTTC. It is translated as CASSLSRRSYEQYF.

The sample holds many counts of this clonotype. The chain uses TRBV19 and TRBJ2-3; unclear D gene. This CDR3 has 14 residues. The V gene lost 5 bases and the J gene lost 4 bases, with 13 bases spanning the gap. Germline CDR1 LNHDA, CDR2 SQIVND (reference sequence). CDR3 sequence reads: CASSVPWWPDTQYF. The CDR3 nucleotides are TGTGCCAGTAGTGTCCCCTGGTGGCCAGATACGCAGTATTTT.

This clonotype occurred many times. The chain recombines TRBV12-3 or TRBV12-4 with TRBJ1-2; D not resolved. Trimming left V 3 bases short and J 3 bases short, with 8 bases between. CDR3 length: 13 residues. The CDR3 region is CASSFSPDYGYTF. The CDR3 DNA is TGTGCCAGCAGTTTCTCGCCAGACTATGGCTACACCTTC.

This clonotype was recorded a few times. CDR3: CASSYSGQGRYEQFF. The CDR3 coding sequence is TGTGCCAGCAGTTACTCTGGACAGGGCCGGTATGAGCAGTTCTTC. The chain combines TRBV6-2 or TRBV6-3 with TRBJ2-1; 8 nucleotides match TRBD1. V dropped 0 bases and J dropped 8; count of bases not matched to a gene: 6. The CDR3 loop spans 15 amino acids. The germline CDR1 and CDR2 sequences are MNHEY and SVGEGT.

This clonotype was counted many times. V and J are TRBV3-1 and TRBJ2-3; D gene unclear. Trimming stripped 0 bases from V and 6 bases from J, with 4 bases between. CDR1 is LGHDT and CDR2 is YNNKEL in the germline V gene (reference sequence). The CDR3 has 12 amino acids. The CDR3 loop reads CASSQDWDTQYF. The CDR3 nucleotides are TGTGCCAGCAGCCAAGATTGGGATACGCAGTATTTT.

This clonotype was counted many times. V and J are TRBV14 and TRBJ2-7; no clear D. V lost 1 base and J lost 2, with 3 bases in between. Germline lookup yields CDR1 SGHDN and CDR2 FVKESK. CDR3 length: 12 residues. CDR3 in amino acids: CASSQGAYEQYF. CDR3 sequence (DNA): TGTGCCAGCAGCCAAGGAGCCTACGAGCAGTACTTC.

Many counts were recorded for this clonotype. The chain has TRBV4-2 and TRBJ2-1; 10 nucleotides match TRBD2. The germline V gene has CDR1 LGHNA and CDR2 YNFKEQ. The CDR3 is 15 residues long. V was pared by 1 base and J by 8 bases, with 5 bases of the junction left unmatched. CDR3 region: CASSQGAGGLDEQFF. The DNA of the CDR3 is TGTGCCAGCAGCCAAGGAGCGGGGGGGCTTGATGAGCAGTTCTTC.

This clonotype has at least ten counts. V gene TRBV20-1 combines with J gene TRBJ2-3; no reliable D call. The germline V gene has CDR1 DFQATT and CDR2 SNEGSKA (reference sequence). Trimming removed 6 bases from V and 9 bases from J, with 22 bases in between. The CDR3 totals 14 residues. CDR3 protein: CSATQRSRERTQYF. The CDR3 DNA sequence: TGCAGTGCGACCCAACGGTCCCGCGAAAGAACGCAGTATTTT.